This TCR beta chain is drawn from a study of T cell responses to AZD1222 COVID-19 vaccine. Clones were read by immunoSEQ multiplex PCR, and TCRdb kept only the in-frame ones, dropping some. The sample consists of tens of thousands of clones, about 92% of them appearing once. Losses at the gene ends were 1 base for V and 3 bases for J; bases not matched to a gene: 4. Germline CDR1 SGHKS, CDR2 YYEKEE (reference sequence). This CDR3 is 15 amino acids long. The sequence was obtained from an adult who received the AZD1222 COVID-19 vaccine. The input for sequencing was peripheral blood, taken 28 days after the second AZD1222 dose. J is TRBJ2-1 and V is TRBV5-5, with 7 bases lining up with TRBD2. The CDR3 nucleotides read TGTGCCAGCAGCTTGAGGCTAGCGGACTACAATGAGCAGTTCTTC. Translation: CASSLRLADYNEQFF.